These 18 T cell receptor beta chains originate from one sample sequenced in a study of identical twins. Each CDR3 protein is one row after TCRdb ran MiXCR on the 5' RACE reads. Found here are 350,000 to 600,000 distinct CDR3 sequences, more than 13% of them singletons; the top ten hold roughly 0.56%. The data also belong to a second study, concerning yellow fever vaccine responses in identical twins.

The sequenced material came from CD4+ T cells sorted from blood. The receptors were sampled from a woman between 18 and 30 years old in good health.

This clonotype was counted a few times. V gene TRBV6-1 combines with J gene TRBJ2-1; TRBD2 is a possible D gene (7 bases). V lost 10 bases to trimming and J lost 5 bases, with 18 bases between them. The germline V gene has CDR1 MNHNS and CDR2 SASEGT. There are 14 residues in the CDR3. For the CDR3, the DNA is TGTGCCACCTCGGGGAGGGGGTTAAACAATGAGCAGTTCTTC. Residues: CATSGRGLNNEQFF.

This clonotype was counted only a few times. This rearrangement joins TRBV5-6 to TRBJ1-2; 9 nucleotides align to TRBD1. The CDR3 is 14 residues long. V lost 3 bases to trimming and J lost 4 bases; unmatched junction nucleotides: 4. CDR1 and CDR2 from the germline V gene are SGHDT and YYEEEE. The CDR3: CASSWTGDGYGYTF. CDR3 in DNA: TGTGCCAGCAGCTGGACAGGGGATGGCTATGGCTACACCTTC.

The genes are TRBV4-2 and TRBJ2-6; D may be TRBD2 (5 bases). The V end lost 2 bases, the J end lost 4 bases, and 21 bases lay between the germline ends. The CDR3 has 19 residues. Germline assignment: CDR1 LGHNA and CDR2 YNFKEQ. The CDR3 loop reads CASSQMGSGMGSGANVLTF. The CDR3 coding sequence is TGTGCCAGCAGCCAAATGGGATCGGGAATGGGTTCAGGGGCCAACGTCCTGACTTTC.

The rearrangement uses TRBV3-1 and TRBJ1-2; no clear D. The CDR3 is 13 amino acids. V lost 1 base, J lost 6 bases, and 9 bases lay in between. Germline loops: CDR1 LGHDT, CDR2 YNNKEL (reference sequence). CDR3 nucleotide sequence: TGTGCCAGCAGCCAAGTATACGGGGATGGCTACACCTTC. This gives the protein CASSQVYGDGYTF.

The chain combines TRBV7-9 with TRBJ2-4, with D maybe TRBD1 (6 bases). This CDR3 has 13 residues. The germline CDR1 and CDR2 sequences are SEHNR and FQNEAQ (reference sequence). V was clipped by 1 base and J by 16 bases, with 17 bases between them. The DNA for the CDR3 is TGTGCCAGCAGCTTAGACGGATACTGGGGGCTCTACTTC. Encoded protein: CASSLDGYWGLYF.

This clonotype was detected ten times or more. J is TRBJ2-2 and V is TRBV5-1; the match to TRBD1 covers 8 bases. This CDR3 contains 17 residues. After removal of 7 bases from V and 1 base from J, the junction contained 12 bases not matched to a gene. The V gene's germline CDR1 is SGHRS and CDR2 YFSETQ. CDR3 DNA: TGCGCCAGCGGACCCCGACAGGGGTCTAGGAACACCGGGGAGCTGTTTTTT. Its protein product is CASGPRQGSRNTGELFF. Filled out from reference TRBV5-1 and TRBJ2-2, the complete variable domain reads KAGVTQTPRYLIKTRGQQVTLSCSPISGHRSVSWYQQTPGQGLQFLFEYFSETQRNKGNFPGRFSGRQFSNSRSEMNVSTLELGDSALYLCASGPRQGSRNTGELFFGEGSRLTVL.

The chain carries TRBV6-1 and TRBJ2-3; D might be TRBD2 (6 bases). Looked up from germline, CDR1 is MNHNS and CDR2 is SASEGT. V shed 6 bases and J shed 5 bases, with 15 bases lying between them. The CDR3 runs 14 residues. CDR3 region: CASRGTASGDTQYF. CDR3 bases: TGTGCCAGCAGAGGGACTGCCAGTGGAGATACGCAGTATTTT.

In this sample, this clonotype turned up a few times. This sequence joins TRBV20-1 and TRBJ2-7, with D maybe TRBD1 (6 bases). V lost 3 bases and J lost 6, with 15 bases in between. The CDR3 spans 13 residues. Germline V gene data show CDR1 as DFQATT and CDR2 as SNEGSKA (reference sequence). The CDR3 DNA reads TGCAGTGCTAGCCCGGGACAAACTCCCGAGCAGTACTTC. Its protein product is CSASPGQTPEQYF.

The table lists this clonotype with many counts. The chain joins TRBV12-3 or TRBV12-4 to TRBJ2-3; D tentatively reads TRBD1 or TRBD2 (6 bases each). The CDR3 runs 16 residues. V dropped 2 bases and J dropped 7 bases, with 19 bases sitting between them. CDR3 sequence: CASSLRLKGGTNTQYF. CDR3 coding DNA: TGTGCCAGCAGTTTACGATTGAAAGGAGGGACAAATACGCAGTATTTT.

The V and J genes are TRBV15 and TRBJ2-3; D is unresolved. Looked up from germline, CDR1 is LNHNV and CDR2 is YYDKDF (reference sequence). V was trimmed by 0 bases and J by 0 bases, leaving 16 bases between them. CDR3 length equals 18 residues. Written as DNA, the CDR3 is TGTGCCACCAGCAGAGATCGTAGTGGCCAGAGAAGCACAGATACGCAGTATTTT. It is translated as CATSRDRSGQRSTDTQYF.

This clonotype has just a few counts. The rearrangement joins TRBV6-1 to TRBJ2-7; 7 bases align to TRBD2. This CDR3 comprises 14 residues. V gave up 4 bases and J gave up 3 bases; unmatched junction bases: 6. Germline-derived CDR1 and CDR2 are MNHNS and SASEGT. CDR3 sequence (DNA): TGTGCCAGCAGTGGGCCTTCTAGCGGCTACGAGCAGTACTTC. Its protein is CASSGPSSGYEQYF.

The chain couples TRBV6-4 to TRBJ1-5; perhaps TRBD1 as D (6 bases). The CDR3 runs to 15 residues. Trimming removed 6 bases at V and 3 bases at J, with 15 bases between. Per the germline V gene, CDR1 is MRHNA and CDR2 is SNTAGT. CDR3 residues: CASRGGGGNNQPQHF. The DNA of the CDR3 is TGTGCCAGCAGGGGCGGTGGGGGCAACAATCAGCCCCAGCATTTT.

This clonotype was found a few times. The CDR3 DNA follows: TGCGCCAGCAGCTTGGAATTGGCGGGGGGCGGATACGAGCAGTACTTC. Its translation is CASSLELAGGGYEQYF. The chain couples TRBV5-1 to TRBJ2-7; 8 nucleotides match TRBD2. J was trimmed by 4 bases and V by 0 bases; bases with no gene match: 9. The CDR3 has 16 amino acids. The V gene's germline CDR1 is SGHRS and CDR2 YFSETQ.

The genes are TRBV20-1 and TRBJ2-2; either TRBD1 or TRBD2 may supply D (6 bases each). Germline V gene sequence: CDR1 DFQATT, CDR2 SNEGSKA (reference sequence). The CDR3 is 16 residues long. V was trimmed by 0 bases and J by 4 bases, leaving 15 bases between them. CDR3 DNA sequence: TGCAGTGCTAGAGATTTCCGGAGGGACATCACCGGGGAGCTGTTTTTT. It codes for CSARDFRRDITGELFF.

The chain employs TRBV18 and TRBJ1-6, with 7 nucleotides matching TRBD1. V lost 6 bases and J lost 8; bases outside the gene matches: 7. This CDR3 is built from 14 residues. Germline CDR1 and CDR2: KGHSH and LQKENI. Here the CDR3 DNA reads TGTGCCAGCTCGCCAACAGGGGCGGATTCACCCCTCCACTTT. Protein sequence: CASSPTGADSPLHF.

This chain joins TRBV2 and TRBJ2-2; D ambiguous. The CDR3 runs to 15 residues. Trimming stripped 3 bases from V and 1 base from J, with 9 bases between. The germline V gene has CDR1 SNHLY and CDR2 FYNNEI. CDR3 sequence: CASSDQVLNTGELFF. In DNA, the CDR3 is TGTGCCAGCAGTGATCAGGTTTTGAACACCGGGGAGCTGTTTTTT.

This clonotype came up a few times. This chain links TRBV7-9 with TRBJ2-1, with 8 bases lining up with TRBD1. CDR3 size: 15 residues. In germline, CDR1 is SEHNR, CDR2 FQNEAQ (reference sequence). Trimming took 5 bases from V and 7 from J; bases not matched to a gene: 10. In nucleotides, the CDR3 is TGTGCCAGCAGCCGGATGGACAGGGAAAGAAATGAGCAGTTCTTC. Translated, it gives CASSRMDRERNEQFF.

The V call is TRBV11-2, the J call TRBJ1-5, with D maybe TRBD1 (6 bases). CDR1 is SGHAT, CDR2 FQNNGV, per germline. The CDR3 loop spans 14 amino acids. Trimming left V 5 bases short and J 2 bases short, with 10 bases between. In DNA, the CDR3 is TGTGCCAGCAGCCATAACAGGGGCAATCAGCCCCAGCATTTT. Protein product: CASSHNRGNQPQHF.